This is a list of T cell receptor beta chains from one sample in a study of shared clonotypes between healthy human individuals. Data came from immunoSEQ multiplex PCR; TCRdb stores just in-frame clones and leaves some out. The sample lists about 490,000 clones, around 85% seen once, with approximately 11% in the top ten. The sequenced material came from PBMCs. These receptors came from a woman aged 40 to 50 in good health. Some clones in this sample may be carry-over from other donors' samples. CDR3s include the opening cysteine and the closing phenylalanine or tryptophan. A D gene is named only where the DNA matches it firmly. Clone size is not always given. Where it is, it says once, few, many or a class for expanded clones.

TRBJ2-1	NA	TRBV30	once	CAWSAGRVALNEQFF	TGTGCCTGGAGCGCCGGGCGAGTGGCCCTAAATGAGCAGTTCTTC
TRBJ2-7	NA	TRBV15	NA	CATSRDGGEQYF	TGTGCCACCAGCAGAGATGGTGGGGAGCAGTACTTC
TRBJ2-6	NA	TRBV10-2	NA	CASSESGANVLTF	TGCGCCAGCAGTGAGTCTGGGGCCAACGTCCTGACTTTC
TRBJ2-7	NA	TRBV28	NA	CASSKGTRSSYEQYF	TGTGCCAGCAGTAAGGGGACAAGAAGCTCCTACGAGCAGTACTTC
TRBJ2-3	NA	TRBV19	NA	CASSGSTDTQYF	TGTGCCAGTAGTGGTAGCACAGATACGCAGTATTTT
TRBJ2-1	NA	TRBV10-3	few	CAISESGDSQFF	TGTGCCATCAGTGAGTCGGGCGACTCGCAGTTCTTC
TRBJ2-5	TRBD2	TRBV29-1	NA	CSVATSGSETQYF	TGCAGCGTCGCGACTAGCGGGAGCGAGACCCAGTACTTC
TRBJ2-3	TRBD2	TRBV30	NA	CAWSVAGGSDTQYF	TGTGCCTGGAGCGTAGCGGGAGGGAGTGATACGCAGTATTTT
TRBJ1-1	NA	TRBV7-8	NA	CASALGGSNTEAFF	TGTGCCAGCGCTTTGGGGGGTTCGAACACTGAAGCTTTCTTT
TRBJ2-7	TRBD2	TRBV7-8	NA	CASSLASGAGGYYEQYF	TGTGCCAGCAGCTTAGCGTCAGGGGCGGGAGGTTATTACGAGCAGTACTTC
TRBJ1-1	TRBD1	TRBV6-5	NA	CASSSPTTGRGLEAFF	TGTGCCAGCAGTTCGCCCACGACAGGGAGGGGTTTGGAAGCTTTCTTT
TRBJ2-6	NA	TRBV28	NA	CASSFSGANVLTF	TGTGCCAGCAGTTTCTCTGGGGCCAACGTCCTGACTTTC
TRBJ2-5	NA	TRBV6-5	NA	CASSQGRETQYF	TGTGCCAGCAGTCAGGGAAGGGAGACCCAGTACTTC
TRBJ2-2	TRBD2	TRBV7-2	NA	CASSSPSGRATGELFF	TGTGCCAGCAGCTCTCCTAGCGGGAGGGCCACCGGGGAGCTGTTTTTT
TRBJ1-5	NA	TRBV25-1	NA	CASSGQADTYSNQPQHF	TGTGCCAGCAGTGGGCAGGCAGACACCTATAGCAATCAGCCCCAGCATTTT